The clone carrying this TCR beta chain is medium-sized. The antigen is not known. Produced via immunoSEQ multiplex PCR; TCRdb's table is partial and in-frame only. The sample is made up of about 2,700 clones, none counted only once. These data belong to a study of T cells after posttransplantation cyclophosphamide. Findings of the study overall: Later post-transplant blood repertoires were often dominated by donor CD8+ memory clones.

Treatment was busulfan-fludarabine conditioning, a marrow graft, and cyclophosphamide on days +3 and +4. Per germline, CDR1 SEHNR and CDR2 FQNEAQ (reference sequence). Between the trimmed V and J ends, which lost 1 base and 0 bases, there was a span of 10 bases. The CDR3 spans 15 residues. Specimen: PBMCs, collected after allogeneic stem cell transplant with posttransplant cyclophosphamide. The V call is TRBV7-9, the J call TRBJ2-7, with D unresolved. The receptor's source is a male patient in his sixties who received an allogeneic stem cell transplant from a related donor and was CMV-positive. Some of the T cells may derive from the graft donor. As DNA, the CDR3 is TGTGCCAGCAGCTTAGTTTCCCCGGGCTCCTACGAGCAGTACTTC. This translates into CASSLVSPGSYEQYF.